This passage covers 17 T cell receptor beta chains from one sample sequenced in a study of cytomegalovirus exposure and HLA in healthy donors. PCR amplification relied on 60 Vbeta primers (plus 13 Jbeta primers). Only in-frame clones appear in the TCRdb table, and some are missing; sequencing was by immunoSEQ multiplex PCR. The sample lists around 190,000 clones, around 82% occurring once. The sample taken for sequencing was PBMCs. These receptors were taken from a man between 18 and 35 years old in good health and CMV-seronegative.

The genes are TRBV19 and TRBJ2-2; 7 nucleotides agree with TRBD2. The CDR3 runs 13 residues. Per the germline V gene, CDR1 is LNHDA and CDR2 is SQIVND (reference sequence). V dropped 4 bases and J dropped 7; count of bases not matched to a gene: 3. CDR3 region: CASSKGTIGELFF. The DNA for the CDR3 is TGTGCCAGTAGTAAAGGGACTATCGGGGAGCTGTTTTTT.

The chain couples TRBV28 to TRBJ2-5, with D tentatively TRBD2 (6 bases). This CDR3 has 15 amino acids. Per germline, CDR1 MDHEN and CDR2 SYDVKM. V shed 7 bases and J shed 4 bases, with 19 bases lying between them. CDR3 loop: CASMIGMGGRETQYF. The CDR3 region has the DNA TGTGCCAGCATGATAGGGATGGGAGGTCGAGAGACCCAGTACTTC.

The chain has TRBV4-2 and TRBJ2-7; 7 bases agree with TRBD1. The CDR3 runs 17 residues. The V segment lost 0 bases and the J segment 1 base; nucleotides outside the gene matches: 9. Germline loops: CDR1 LGHNA, CDR2 YNFKEQ. CDR3 in DNA: TGTGCCAGCAGCCAAGATCGGTACGTGACAGGGTCCTACGAGCAGTACTTC. Translated: CASSQDRYVTGSYEQYF.

The chain combines TRBV28 with TRBJ2-3; D is unresolved. Trimming took off 7 bases at V and 2 bases at J, with 10 bases between the two ends. The CDR3 covers 13 residues. In germline, CDR1 is MDHEN, CDR2 SYDVKM. The CDR3 spells CASTHSSTDTQYF. CDR3 DNA: TGTGCCAGCACCCACAGCTCCACAGATACGCAGTATTTT.

V gene TRBV30 combines with J gene TRBJ2-7, with D hard to call. The ends were cut back, 4 bases at V and 4 bases at J, with 11 bases in the middle. The germline V gene has CDR1 GTSNPN and CDR2 SVGIG (reference sequence). This CDR3 has 12 residues. The CDR3 coding sequence is TGTGCCTGGACCGACGCGGAATACGAGCAGTACTTC. This sequence encodes CAWTDAEYEQYF.

This sequence joins TRBV27 and TRBJ2-3; the D gene is possibly TRBD2 (7 bases). The CDR3 has 15 residues. V was shortened by 2 bases and J by 10 bases, with 19 bases between the two germline ends. CDR1 MNHEY and CDR2 SMNVEV come from the germline V gene (reference sequence). CDR3 residues: CASSLGKGEGMAQYF. The CDR3 DNA sequence: TGTGCCAGCAGTTTAGGGAAGGGGGAGGGGATGGCGCAGTATTTT.

Remarks on this clone: No conserved phenylalanine or tryptophan is present at the end of the CDR3, so a read error is the likely explanation. The DNA is omitted, as the CDR3 cannot be located on it reliably, and the CDR3 follows TCRdb's listing. The chain has TRBV11-2 and TRBJ1-1; TRBD1 is taken as the D call from the table, unchecked against the DNA. With termini counted, the CDR3 has 11 amino acids. The germline V gene encodes CDR1 SGHAT and CDR2 FQNNGV. The CDR3 loop reads CASSAGSGPEL.

CDR3 region: CASIAPGDTDTQYF. The CDR3 coding sequence is TGTGCCAGTATTGCCCCGGGGGACACAGATACGCAGTATTTT. V gene TRBV19 combines with J gene TRBJ2-3; TRBD2 might be the D (6 bases). Germline V CDR1 and CDR2: LNHDA, SQIVND (reference sequence). Trimming cost V 7 bases and J 2 bases, with 13 bases left between them. This CDR3 comprises 14 residues.

J is TRBJ2-1 and V is TRBV27; 10 bases are a match to TRBD2. The CDR3 extends over 20 amino acids. From germline, CDR1 is MNHEY and CDR2 SMNVEV (reference sequence). After removal of 1 base from V and 3 bases from J, the junction contained 15 bases not matched to a gene. CDR3 DNA sequence: TGTGCCAGCAGTTTATTGGGTCTAGCGGGGGCCCTCCCACTCTACAATGAGCAGTTCTTC. Its protein is CASSLLGLAGALPLYNEQFF.

The chain has TRBV11-2 and TRBJ1-6; D possibly corresponds to TRBD1 (5 bases). With 8 bases removed from V and 0 bases from J, the gap between germline ends came to 17 bases. Germline CDR1 SGHAT, CDR2 FQNNGV. The CDR3 has 17 amino acids. The CDR3: CASHWGTLSSYNSPLHF. The CDR3 DNA follows: TGTGCCAGCCACTGGGGGACTCTAAGCTCCTATAATTCACCCCTCCACTTT.

The sample holds a few counts of this clone. This chain connects TRBV2 to TRBJ2-7; possibly TRBD2 for D (6 bases). This CDR3 comprises 13 residues. Germline-derived CDR1 and CDR2 are SNHLY and FYNNEI. Trimming took 5 bases from V and 7 from J, leaving 15 bases between them. CDR3 sequence: CASSLEGLWEQYF. CDR3 nucleotide sequence: TGTGCCAGCAGTTTGGAGGGGCTGTGGGAGCAGTACTTC.

To note about this clone: One end of the junction varies from germline; a read error may be responsible. V and J are TRBV7-9 and TRBJ2-5; 12 nucleotides agree with TRBD2. The length of the CDR3 is 19 residues. Germline CDR1 and CDR2: SEHNR and FQNEAQ (reference sequence). CDR3 region: CSSSLEWRLAGVNQETQYF. DNA for the CDR3: TGTTCCAGCAGCTTAGAGTGGAGACTAGCGGGAGTGAATCAAGAGACCCAGTACTTC.

This chain connects TRBV19 to TRBJ2-1; a weak D match, TRBD2 (6 bases). Germline-derived CDR1 and CDR2 are LNHDA and SQIVND (reference sequence). With 3 bases removed from V and 4 bases from J, the gap between germline ends came to 7 bases. The CDR3 consists of 13 residues. The CDR3 here is CASSMGLYNEQFF. CDR3 coding DNA: TGTGCCAGTAGTATGGGACTTTACAATGAGCAGTTCTTC.

The chain uses TRBV6-5 and TRBJ1-2, with 8 bases identical to TRBD1. The CDR3 has 12 residues. Unmatched junction bases numbered 5, after V lost 6 bases and J lost 8 bases. The germline gives CDR1 MNHEY, CDR2 SVGAGI. The CDR3 DNA reads as TGTGCCAGCAGCCGACAGGGGTTCGGCTACACCTTC. Encoded protein: CASSRQGFGYTF.

The CDR3 region is CASRTGGGDTQYF. The CDR3, as DNA: TGTGCCAGCAGAACAGGGGGGGGAGATACGCAGTATTTT. The chain recombines TRBV27 with TRBJ2-3; possibly TRBD1 for D (8 bases). With 6 bases removed from V and 5 bases from J, the gap between germline ends came to 12 bases. This CDR3 has 13 residues. CDR1 is MNHEY, CDR2 SMNVEV, per germline (reference sequence).

This chain uses TRBV7-6 with TRBJ1-4; 11 positions agree with TRBD1. Trimming cost V 5 bases and J 4 bases; bases outside gene matches: 3. The CDR3 runs to 15 residues. Germline loops: CDR1 SGHVS, CDR2 FNYEAQ. The CDR3 is CASSAGQGGNEKLFF. The CDR3 DNA reads TGTGCCAGCAGCGCGGGACAGGGGGGTAATGAAAAACTGTTTTTT. Filled out from reference TRBV7-6 and TRBJ1-4, the complete variable domain reads GAGVSQSPRYKVTKRGQDVALRCDPISGHVSLYWYRQALGQGPEFLTYFNYEAQQDKSGLPNDRFSAERPEGSISTLTIQRTEQRDSAMYRCASSAGQGGNEKLFFGSGTQLSVL.

V and J are TRBV9 and TRBJ2-2; maybe TRBD2 (5 bases). The CDR3 has 16 residues. The germline gives CDR1 SGDLS, CDR2 YYNGEE. Trimming removed 0 bases from V and 4 bases from J, with 13 bases in between. In DNA form, the CDR3 reads TGTGCCAGCAGCGTAGCTGCGGGCCGGGGCACCGGGGAGCTGTTTTTT. Protein sequence: CASSVAAGRGTGELFF.